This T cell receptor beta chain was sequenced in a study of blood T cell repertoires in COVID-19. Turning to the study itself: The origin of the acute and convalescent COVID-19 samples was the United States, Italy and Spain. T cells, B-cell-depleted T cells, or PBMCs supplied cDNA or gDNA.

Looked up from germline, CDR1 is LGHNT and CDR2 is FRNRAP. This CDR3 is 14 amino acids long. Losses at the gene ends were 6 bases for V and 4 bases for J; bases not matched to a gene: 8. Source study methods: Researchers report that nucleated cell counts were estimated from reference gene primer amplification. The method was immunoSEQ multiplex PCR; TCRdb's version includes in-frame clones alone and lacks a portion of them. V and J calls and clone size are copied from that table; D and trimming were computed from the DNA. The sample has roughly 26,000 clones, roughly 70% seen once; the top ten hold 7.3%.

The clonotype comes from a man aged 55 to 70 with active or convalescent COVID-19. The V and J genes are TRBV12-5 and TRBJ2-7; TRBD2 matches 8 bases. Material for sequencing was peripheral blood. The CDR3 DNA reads TGTGCTAGTGGGCCGCGGGGGGCTGGGTACGAGCAGTACTTC. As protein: CASGPRGAGYEQYF.